These T cell receptor beta chains were read from a single sample in a study of vaccination and CD4 T cells after COVID-19. The antigens for these receptors are not known. TCRdb reprocessed the PCR reads with MiXCR, giving one entry per CDR3 protein. The sample includes 15,000 to 20,000 distinct CDR3 sequences, roughly 51% seen only once; the top ten take about 32%. Sequences were derived from cultured CD4+ T cells from blood, sampled after SARS-CoV-2 vaccination. The receptors shown here come from a human donor with COVID-19. CDR3s include the opening cysteine and the closing phenylalanine or tryptophan. The D gene is left open where the match is weak. Clone size, where shown, is once, few, many, or a class for clones that have expanded.

NA	TRBV7-8	TRBJ1-1	NA	TGTGCCAGCAGCCTGAGGGGCTCTAACACTGAAGCTTTCTTT	CASSLRGSNTEAFF
TRBD2	TRBV28	TRBJ2-3	NA	TGTGCCAGCAGCTCACCCGGACTAGCTAGCACAGATACGCAGTATTTT	CASSSPGLASTDTQYF
NA	TRBV27	TRBJ1-2	few	TGTGCCAGCAGTTTTGGCGTTATGTCTGGCTACACCTTC	CASSFGVMSGYTF
TRBD2	TRBV20-1	TRBJ2-4	NA	TGCAGTGCTAGGGGGACTAGGGTCAAAAACATTCAGTACTTC	CSARGTRVKNIQYF
TRBD1	TRBV12-3/TRBV12-4	TRBJ1-2	once	TGTGCCAGCAATTTCGCAGGACAGGGCCTCTATGGCTACACCTTC	CASNFAGQGLYGYTF
NA	TRBV7-2	TRBJ1-6	few	TGTGCCAGCAGCTTGAGGCAGGGGCAATATAATTCACCCCTCCACTTT	CASSLRQGQYNSPLHF
TRBD1	TRBV20-1	TRBJ1-3	NA	TGCAGTGCTAGGGGACAGAGCTCTGGAAACACCATATATTTT	CSARGQSSGNTIYF
NA	TRBV7-2	TRBJ1-4	NA	TGTGCCAGCAGCTTTAGGGTTCGGAGTGAAAAACTGTTTTTT	CASSFRVRSEKLFF
NA	TRBV20-1	TRBJ2-7	NA	TGCAGTGCTAGGGGCACGGACTGGACCTACGAGCAGTACTTC	CSARGTDWTYEQYF
NA	TRBV18	TRBJ1-2	once	TGTGCCAGCTCACCATCCCTGGGGGCGGTTGTCTATGGCTACACCTTC	CASSPSLGAVVYGYTF
NA	TRBV11-2	TRBJ2-7	NA	TGTGCCAGCAGCTTACGAGGAGATCGGCAGTACTTC	CASSLRGDRQYF
NA	TRBV12-3/TRBV12-4	TRBJ1-5	few	TGTGCCAGCAGTTTACGAGCAGGAGGGAGCAATCAGCCCCAGCATTTT	CASSLRAGGSNQPQHF
NA	TRBV6-2/TRBV6-3	TRBJ2-7	once	TGTGCCAGCAGTTACGCAGGGACCTACGAGCAGTACTTC	CASSYAGTYEQYF
NA	TRBV28	TRBJ1-6	NA	TGTGCCAGCAGTTTGGGGGACACTGGGGTTTCACCCCTCCACTTT	CASSLGDTGVSPLHF
NA	TRBV6-2/TRBV6-3	TRBJ1-5	NA	TGTGCCAGCAAGGCGCCCAATCAGCCCCAGCATTTT	CASKAPNQPQHF
TRBD1	TRBV7-2	TRBJ2-5	NA	TGTGCCAGCAGCCCCTCGGGAAGGGGGCGTCAAGAGACCCAGTACTTC	CASSPSGRGRQETQYF
NA	TRBV30	TRBJ1-3	NA	TGTGCCTGGAGGCGGGGCCGGAGCTCTGGAAACACCATATATTTT	CAWRRGRSSGNTIYF
NA	TRBV6-5	TRBJ2-5	NA	TGTGCCAGCAGTTACGGTCTAGGAGAGATACAAGAGACCCAGTACTTC	CASSYGLGEIQETQYF
TRBD1	TRBV20-1	TRBJ1-2	NA	TGCAGTGCCCGCTGGGGACAGGGAGGCTATGGCTACACCTTC	CSARWGQGGYGYTF
NA	TRBV27	TRBJ2-5	once	TGTGCCAGCAGTGACGGACGTACTGGAGAGACCCAGTACTTC	CASSDGRTGETQYF
NA	TRBV6-1	TRBJ1-1	NA	TGTGCCAGCAGTCCATCCGGACCCCCCTTTGAAGCTTTCTTT	CASSPSGPPFEAFF
NA	TRBV27	TRBJ2-5	once	TGTGCCAGCAGTTCTAGCCCTTTCGATACTAGGGACCAACAAGAGACCCAGTACTTC	CASSSSPFDTRDQQETQYF
TRBD1	TRBV20-1	TRBJ1-5	NA	TGCAGTGCTAGCCAACAGGGGCGGATTAGCAATCAGCCCCAGCATTTT	CSASQQGRISNQPQHF
TRBD2	TRBV27	TRBJ2-5	few	TGTGCCAGCAGTCCCAGGCGGACTAGCGAGACCCAGTACTTC	CASSPRRTSETQYF
NA	TRBV19	TRBJ1-1	NA	TGTGCCAGTAGTATCCCGCTGCCGATTGGACTTGGAGTGAACACTGAAGCTTTCTTT	CASSIPLPIGLGVNTEAFF
NA	TRBV7-8	TRBJ2-1	few	TGTGCCAGCACGAAGGGACTTCCCGCTCCAGCTTCCTACAATGAGCAGTTCTTC	CASTKGLPAPASYNEQFF
TRBD2	TRBV19	TRBJ2-2	NA	TGTGCCAGTAGGGGGGGTCGACTAGCGGTGATCACCGGGGAGCTGTTTTTT	CASRGGRLAVITGELFF
TRBD1	TRBV7-2	TRBJ1-5	NA	TGTGCCAGCAGCTCGTACCAGGGGGCCGATGGCAATCAGCCCCAGCATTTT	CASSSYQGADGNQPQHF
NA	TRBV11-2	TRBJ1-2	NA	TGTGCCAGCAGCTTACGGGACGGGGGCGACGGAGGCTACACCTTC	CASSLRDGGDGGYTF
NA	TRBV28	TRBJ1-6	once	TGTGCCAGCAGTTTAATTGGAAGCTCCTATAATTCACCCCTCCACTTT	CASSLIGSSYNSPLHF
TRBD1	TRBV11-2	TRBJ1-5	NA	TGTGCCAGCAGTCTAGGAGACAGGGGGAGCAATCAGCCCCAGCATTTT	CASSLGDRGSNQPQHF
NA	TRBV19	TRBJ1-2	NA	TGTGCCAGCGGATCCTGGGGGGTTGGCTACACCTTC	CASGSWGVGYTF
NA	TRBV25-1	TRBJ1-6	few	TGTGCCAGCAGTGGCCAAGGGGCGGGACACCTACCCAAACCCCTCCACTTT	CASSGQGAGHLPKPLHF
TRBD1	TRBV27	TRBJ1-5	NA	TGTGCCAGCAGGACAGGGATTAGCAATCAGCCCCAGCATTTT	CASRTGISNQPQHF
TRBD1	TRBV10-3	TRBJ1-2	NA	TGTGCCATCAGTGATTTGGTTGGAGGGGGCGGCTATGGCTACACCTTC	CAISDLVGGGGYGYTF
TRBD2	TRBV2	TRBJ2-3	NA	TGTGCCAGCAGTGAGGGACTAGCGGGGCCCACCGGGGCAGATACGCAGTATTTT	CASSEGLAGPTGADTQYF
TRBD2	TRBV27	TRBJ2-2	NA	TGTGCCAGCAGTTTACGGCGTCCGGGACTAGCGGGGGGGAGCACCGGGGAGCTGTTTTTT	CASSLRRPGLAGGSTGELFF
NA	TRBV6-2/TRBV6-3	TRBJ2-3	few	TGTGCCAGCAGTTACTCGATCCCGGGGGCGGGTGATACGCAGTATTTT	CASSYSIPGAGDTQYF
TRBD2	TRBV11-3	TRBJ2-4	NA	TGTGCCAGCAGCTTAGATCATGGACTAGCGGGGGGAAACATTCAGTACTTC	CASSLDHGLAGGNIQYF
NA	TRBV7-8	TRBJ1-5	NA	TGTGCCAGCAGCTTAGGGGGACAAATACCTAATCAGCCCCAGCATTTT	CASSLGGQIPNQPQHF
NA	TRBV6-1	TRBJ1-5	few	TGTGCCAGCACTGAGCGGGGGAGCAATCAGCCCCAGCATTTT	CASTERGSNQPQHF
NA	TRBV6-2/TRBV6-3	TRBJ1-6	NA	TGTGCCAGCAGTAACAGGGTCTCTATTTCACCCCTCCACTTT	CASSNRVSISPLHF
NA	TRBV7-2	TRBJ1-1	few	TGTGCCAGCACCCTTCGGGGGACGAGTAACACTGAAGCTTTCTTT	CASTLRGTSNTEAFF
NA	TRBV18	TRBJ1-3	NA	TGTGCCAGCTCACCGGGACAACCAACTGGAAACACCATATATTTT	CASSPGQPTGNTIYF